Reported below is one T cell receptor beta chain. TCRdb's table, derived via immunoSEQ multiplex PCR, lists solely in-frame clones and lacks some. In the table there are fewer than 80,000 clones, approximately 85% of which are singletons. The V gene lost 7 bases and the J gene lost 2 bases, with 19 bases spanning the gap. Germline V CDR1 and CDR2: SGHKS, YYEKEE (reference sequence). This CDR3 has 15 amino acids. The record originates from a study of OX40 agonist ivuxolimab in advanced cancers. The sequencing used CD4+ or CD8+ T cells sorted from blood, collected in a trial of the OX40 agonist ivuxolimab. The V call is TRBV5-5, the J call TRBJ2-7; D is unresolved. This receptor was obtained from an adult with an advanced solid tumor such as melanoma, head and neck, liver or kidney cancer. The CDR3 here is CASQMLVGLAYEQYF. The CDR3 DNA follows: TGTGCCAGCCAAATGCTCGTGGGGTTAGCCTACGAGCAGTACTTC. Full variable domain (outside the CDR3, taken from reference TRBV5-5 and TRBJ2-7): DAGVTQSPTHLIKTRGQQVTLRCSPISGHKSVSWYQQVLGQGPQFIFQYYEKEERGRGNFPDRFSARQFPNYSSELNVNALLLGDSALYLCASQMLVGLAYEQYFGPGTRLTVT.